Listed here are 14 T cell receptor beta chains from one sample, sequenced in a study of T cell responses to AZD1222 COVID-19 vaccine. Using immunoSEQ multiplex PCR, the repertoire was profiled, and TCRdb retains in-frame clones only, with some absent. The sample has 120,000 or so clones; about 85% are singletons. The input for sequencing was peripheral blood, taken on day 0 of AZD1222 vaccination. Receptor source: an adult in good health.

The chain links TRBV24-1 to TRBJ1-5; D ambiguous. Between the trimmed V and J ends, which lost 10 bases and 7 bases, there was a span of 16 bases. Germline lookup yields CDR1 KGHDR and CDR2 SFDVKD. The CDR3 is 13 amino acids. The CDR3 sequence: CATRAPLGQPQHF. CDR3 bases: TGTGCCACGAGGGCCCCTCTGGGGCAGCCCCAGCATTTT.

The J gene is TRBJ2-1, the V gene TRBV7-8; 10 positions agree with TRBD1. From germline, CDR1 is SGHVS and CDR2 FQNEAQ. V lost 4 bases and J lost 7; bases outside the gene matches: 7. CDR3 length: 15 amino acids. The CDR3 loop reads CASSSRDRGMNEQFF. CDR3 DNA: TGTGCCAGCAGCTCCAGGGACAGGGGTATGAATGAGCAGTTCTTC.

Points on this clone: This CDR3 is also generated by other DNA sequences in the sample. V gene TRBV4-3 combines with J gene TRBJ2-3, with a tentative D call TRBD1 (6 bases). CDR3 length: 13 amino acids. Germline V lookup: CDR1 LGHNA, CDR2 YSLEER. V was pared by 1 base and J by 4 bases, with 6 bases between. The CDR3 sequence: CASSQAGADTQYF. The CDR3 nucleotides read TGCGCCAGCAGCCAAGCAGGGGCAGATACGCAGTATTTT.

The gene calls are TRBV18 and TRBJ2-6, with D maybe TRBD2 (5 bases). Trimming cost V 1 base and J 2 bases, with 6 bases left between them. The CDR3 runs to 15 residues. The V gene's germline CDR1 is KGHSH and CDR2 LQKENI. The CDR3 DNA sequence: TGTGCCAGCTCACCACTGGAGGCTGGGGCCAACGTCCTGACTTTC. As protein: CASSPLEAGANVLTF. The complete variable domain, with remaining parts taken from reference TRBV18 and TRBJ2-6, reads NAGVMQNPRHLVRRRGQEARLRCSPMKGHSHVYWYRQLPEEGLKFMVYLQKENIIDESGMPKERFSAEFPKEGPSILRIQQVVRGDSAAYFCASSPLEAGANVLTFGAGSRLTVL.

This chain connects TRBV15 to TRBJ2-7, with D uncertain. Trimming removed 1 base from V and 3 bases from J, with 10 bases in between. The CDR3 is 14 amino acids. CDR1 and CDR2 (germline): LNHNV, YYDKDF (reference sequence). Here the CDR3 DNA reads TGTGCCACCAGCAGAGGCCTGGGCGGCTACGAGCAGTACTTC. Protein sequence: CATSRGLGGYEQYF.

The V and J genes are TRBV7-8 and TRBJ2-1; 9 positions match TRBD2. CDR3 length equals 14 residues. After removal of 5 bases from V and 5 bases from J, the junction contained 4 bases not matched to a gene. CDR1 is SGHVS, CDR2 FQNEAQ, per germline. CDR3 residues: CASSLSSGNNEQFF. In DNA, the CDR3 is TGTGCCAGCAGCCTCTCTAGCGGGAACAATGAGCAGTTCTTC.

This chain links TRBV21-1 with TRBJ1-3. TRBV21-1 is classified as a pseudogene. CDR3 length equals 15 residues. The CDR3 DNA reads as TGTGCCAGCCCTGAAAAAGGGGGGCTTGGAAACACCATATATTTT. This encodes CASPEKGGLGNTIYF.

The CDR3 bases are TGTGCCAGCAGCTTAAACGGGGGGTTGGATCAGCCCCAGCATTTT. Protein sequence: CASSLNGGLDQPQHF. The V and J genes are TRBV7-3 and TRBJ1-5, with D possibly being TRBD1 (5 bases). This CDR3 comprises 15 residues. Germline V gene sequence: CDR1 SGHTA, CDR2 FQGTGA. Trimming shortened V by 1 base and J by 5 bases, and 12 bases separated the two germline ends.

The chain is built from TRBV5-1 and TRBJ2-1; a weak D match, TRBD1 (6 bases). This CDR3 has 16 amino acids. Germline CDR1 is SGHRS and CDR2 is YFSETQ. V was shortened by 5 bases and J by 1 base, with 16 bases between the two germline ends. Here the CDR3 reads CASSSTQGGSYNEQFF. As DNA, the CDR3 is TGCGCCAGCAGTTCAACCCAAGGGGGTTCCTACAATGAGCAGTTCTTC.

The chain joins TRBV3-1 (or the pseudogene TRBV3-2) to TRBJ2-5; D remains ambiguous. Trimming took 1 base from V and 6 from J, leaving 9 bases between them. Germline V gene data show CDR1 as LGHDT and CDR2 as YNNKEL (reference sequence). The CDR3 totals 13 residues. The CDR3 spells CASSQAPLKTQYF. CDR3 DNA: TGTGCCAGCAGCCAAGCACCCCTGAAGACCCAGTACTTC.

The chain links TRBV5-1 to TRBJ1-2, with 10 bases matching TRBD1. Trimming at V came to 5 bases and at J to 8 bases, leaving 12 bases not matched to a gene. Germline V lookup: CDR1 SGHRS, CDR2 YFSETQ. The length of the CDR3 is 15 residues. The CDR3 protein is CASRLIRQGAEGYTF. Here the CDR3 DNA reads TGCGCCAGCAGACTGATAAGACAGGGGGCTGAAGGCTACACCTTC.

The chain carries TRBV15 and TRBJ1-1; D may be TRBD1 (5 bases). With 7 bases removed from V and 1 base from J, the gap between germline ends came to 19 bases. The CDR3 sequence is 16 residues long. Germline V gives CDR1 LNHNV, CDR2 YYDKDF (reference sequence). This CDR3 is CATKAGGAVPNTEAFF. CDR3 sequence (DNA): TGTGCCACCAAAGCCGGAGGGGCAGTCCCGAACACTGAAGCTTTCTTT.

The rearrangement uses TRBV27 and TRBJ1-6, with 9 bases fitting TRBD1. The J segment lost 6 bases and the V segment lost 6 bases, leaving 6 bases of the junction unmatched. This CDR3 region has 15 residues. The germline CDR1 and CDR2 sequences are MNHEY and SMNVEV (reference sequence). CDR3 loop: CASSAAGQGNSPLHF. The CDR3, as DNA: TGTGCCAGCAGCGCCGCGGGACAGGGTAATTCACCCCTCCACTTT.

This clone has only a few counts. The V call is TRBV10-3, the J call TRBJ1-1, with D tentatively TRBD1 (6 bases). V dropped 7 bases and J dropped 6 bases, with 18 bases sitting between them. The CDR3 consists of 14 residues. Germline CDR1 and CDR2: ENHRY and SYGVKD. The DNA for the CDR3 is TGTGCCATCAATTCGGAACAGGGAATCTCTGAAGCTTTCTTT. This sequence encodes CAINSEQGISEAFF.